This TCR beta chain was identified during a study of T-cell memory formation after mild COVID-19 (dated by TCRdb to about 2021). Context from the whole study: TCR sequence clusters from the two donors were found to be largely donor specific. Longitudinal TCRalpha and TCRbeta repertoire sequencing tracked T-cell clones expanding and contracting after mild COVID-19 in a couple of donors. The cohort comprised two young, previously healthy adult volunteers, one female and one male.

Ficoll-Paque density gradient centrifugation was the method used to isolate PBMCs. Study-wide conclusions, independent of this receptor: The second-wave clones that peaked on day 37 were not confirmed to be SARS-CoV-2 specific. Some responding clones were detected in pre-infection memory, suggesting pre-existing cross-reactive memory T cells joined the SARS-CoV-2 response. From day 15 to 85, contracting clones showed balanced CD4/CD8 phenotypes, whereas a second wave of clones that expanded from day 15 to 37 leaned towards CD4+. Contracting CD4+ clones appeared mostly in the CM and EM memory subsets, whereas CD8+ clones were enriched in EMRA. The study included only a couple of mild cases, and larger cohorts that include severe cases with pre-infection samples were judged to be necessary.

TCRdb lists the instrument as Illumina NovaSeq 6000. Using 5'RACE with constant-segment primers, TCRalpha and TCRbeta cDNA libraries were constructed, with sample barcodes and unique molecular identifiers added in the process. RNA was extracted from every sample with Trizol reagent. Amplification of the libraries took two PCR steps, and the second step added a second sample barcode plus Illumina TruSeq adapters. Sequencing of libraries was performed on an Illumina NovaSeq with 2 x 150 bp paired-end reads. The authors processed their data as follows. The reads were demultiplexed and collapsed into UMI-guided consensus sequences using migec v1.2.7. With mixcr v2.1.11, UMI consensuses were aligned to TRA and TRB V and J templates and assembled into clonotypes. Expanded or contracted clonotypes were those called significant by both edgeR and NoisET, with noise models trained on biological replicates. edgeR calls used a false discovery rate-adjusted p below 0.01 and a log2 fold-change threshold of 1. As an exploratory analysis of dynamics, PCA with hierarchical clustering was applied to max-normalized trajectories of the 1000 most abundant clonotypes. Separately sequenced CD4+ and CD8+ repertoires were used to assign a CD4 or CD8 phenotype to each responding clone. In-frame beta chains were kept once TCRdb had trimmed the public reads at Q25 with fastp and called clones with MiXCR. Identical CDR3 proteins give one entry, which carries the most common genes and DNA. In this record, the V and J calls reflect TCRdb's handling and not the investigators' own analysis. This sample holds about 420,000 distinct CDR3 sequences; about a quarter were observed only once. Of the sample, about an eighth falls within the top ten clones.

This clonotype was seen more than once but under ten times. It has no known antigen specificity. No base-level quality is on record; no much larger clone is a single base apart. The clonotype originates from an adult woman who had mild COVID-19 (a few samples of this study predate the infection). The sample titles of this study are shuffled in the database, so cell type and time point are left out; the donor was told from shared clones. Specimen: PBMCs or a T cell subset sorted from them (not recorded which).

The bases are TGTGCCACTCTGAAATCTAGCGGGGGCACAGATACGCAGTATTTT. The encoded protein is CATLKSSGGTDTQYF. The chain is made from TRBV6-6 and TRBJ2-3; TRBD2 agrees with 9 junctional bases. The cysteine opens and the phenylalanine closes a CDR3 of 15 amino acids. Of the read, only the CDR3 DNA is kept; its 45 bases are in frame from base 1. V lost 10 bases and J lost 1 base, and the count of bases not matched to a germline gene is 9. CDR1 and CDR2, per the germline V gene (reference sequence), are MNHNY and SVGAGI.